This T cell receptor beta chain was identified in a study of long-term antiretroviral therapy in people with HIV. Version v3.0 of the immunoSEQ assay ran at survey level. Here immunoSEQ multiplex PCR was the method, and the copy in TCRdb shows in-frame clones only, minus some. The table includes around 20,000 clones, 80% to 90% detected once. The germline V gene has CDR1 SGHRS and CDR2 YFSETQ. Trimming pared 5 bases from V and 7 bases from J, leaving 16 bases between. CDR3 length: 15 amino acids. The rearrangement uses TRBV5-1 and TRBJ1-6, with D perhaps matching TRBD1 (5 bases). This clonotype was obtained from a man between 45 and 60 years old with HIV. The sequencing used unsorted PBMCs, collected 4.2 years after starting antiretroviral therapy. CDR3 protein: CASSSGDRLNSPLHF. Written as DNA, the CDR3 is TGCGCCAGCAGTTCGGGGGATCGGTTGAATTCACCCCTCCACTTT. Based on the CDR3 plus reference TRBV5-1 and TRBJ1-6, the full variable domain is KAGVTQTPRYLIKTRGQQVTLSCSPISGHRSVSWYQQTPGQGLQFLFEYFSETQRNKGNFPGRFSGRQFSNSRSEMNVSTLELGDSALYLCASSSGDRLNSPLHFGNGTRLTVT.